This T cell receptor (beta chain) was documented in a study of neoadjuvant anti-PD-1 for oral cavity cancer. Study outcomes and limitations: Pretreatment Treg/Th17 ratio correlated inversely with post-treatment tumor clonality.

As for time point: after neoadjuvant nivolumab, at surgical resection. Stage II-IVA oral cavity squamous cell carcinoma was new and untreated by systemic or radiation therapy. Patients had HPV-negative, locally advanced oral cavity squamous cell carcinoma. Analysis of PBMCs was direct, with no culture step. The repertoire was sequenced with immunoSEQ multiplex PCR; TCRdb's copy has only in-frame clones and lacks some. The table includes some 33,000 clones, 70% to 80% detected once. This clone was seen just once. As yet, its antigen is unknown. Germline V gene sequence: CDR1 LGHNA, CDR2 YNFKEQ. Losses at the gene ends were 1 base for V and 4 bases for J; bases not matched to a gene: 4. This CDR3 is 15 amino acids long.

The chain is built from TRBV4-2 and TRBJ2-1; 7 positions match TRBD1. Specimen: PBMCs, collected after nivolumab (anti-PD-1) treatment. This receptor was identified in a person aged 35-79 years with oral cavity squamous cell carcinoma. For the CDR3, the DNA is TGTGCCAGCAGCCAAGCCCCGACAGGGTACAATGAGCAGTTCTTC. Translating gives CASSQAPTGYNEQFF.